The 7 T cell receptor beta chains given below trace back to one sample, sequenced in a study of T cell responses to AZD1222 COVID-19 vaccine. The protocol was immunoSEQ multiplex PCR, while the TCRdb copy is restricted to in-frame clones and leaves out a portion. Of 85,000 to 90,000 clones detected, about 92% appear once; the ten largest clones hold 2.2%. Sequences were derived from peripheral blood, sampled on day 0 of AZD1222 vaccination. The receptors were sampled from an adult in good health.

This chain joins TRBV11-2 and TRBJ2-3, with a possible D match to TRBD1 (6 bases). The ends were cut back, 5 bases at V and 6 bases at J, with 12 bases in the middle. This CDR3 spans 13 amino acids. The germline CDR1 and CDR2 sequences are SGHAT and FQNNGV. The CDR3 loop reads CASSPRGMDTQYF. CDR3 bases: TGTGCCAGCAGCCCGAGGGGGATGGATACGCAGTATTTT.

The chain couples TRBV12-3 or TRBV12-4 to TRBJ2-5; D might be TRBD2 (6 bases). The CDR3 is 13 amino acids. V was trimmed by 6 bases and J by 5 bases, leaving 13 bases between them. The CDR3: CASRGTSWETQYF. DNA for the CDR3: TGTGCCAGCAGAGGGACTTCCTGGGAGACCCAGTACTTC.

V and J are TRBV3-1 (or the pseudogene TRBV3-2) and TRBJ2-1; possible D gene TRBD2, 7 bases. V was cut by 0 bases and J by 15 bases, with 12 bases left in between. The CDR3 totals 12 residues. Germline V gene lookup returns CDR1 LGHDT and CDR2 YNNKEL (reference sequence). CDR3 bases: TGTGCCAGCAGCCAAGAGGGGGGGCGGAGGTTCTTC. Translation: CASSQEGGRRFF.

The rearrangement uses TRBV2 and TRBJ1-5, with unresolved D. The ends were cut back, 6 bases at V and 3 bases at J, with 15 bases in the middle. The CDR3 is 15 amino acids. CDR1 is SNHLY and CDR2 is FYNNEI in the germline V gene. CDR3 region: CASSLLVSANQPQHF. The CDR3 coding sequence is TGTGCCAGCAGCCTACTGGTCTCCGCCAATCAGCCCCAGCATTTT.

This chain links TRBV10-1 with TRBJ2-3; D is unresolved. The CDR3 spans 13 residues. Germline V gene lookup returns CDR1 WNHNN and CDR2 SYGVQD (reference sequence). V lost 7 bases and J lost 0, with 8 bases in between. CDR3: CASTMDSTDTQYF. The DNA of the CDR3 is TGCGCCAGCACGATGGATAGCACAGATACGCAGTATTTT.

The CDR3 sequence: CASSESVFGNTIYF. CDR3 nucleotide sequence: TGTGCCAGCAGTGAATCGGTTTTTGGAAACACCATATATTTT. The chain has TRBV25-1 and TRBJ1-3, with D uncertain. Germline lookup yields CDR1 MGHDK and CDR2 SYGVNS. Trimming stripped 1 base from V and 3 bases from J, with 7 bases between. The CDR3 runs to 14 residues. Full variable domain (rest looked up from reference TRBV25-1 and TRBJ1-3): EADIYQTPRYLVIGTGKKITLECSQTMGHDKMYWYQQDPGMELHLIHYSYGVNSTEKGDLSSESTVSRIRTEHFPLTLESARPSHTSQYLCASSESVFGNTIYFGEGSWLTVV.

The chain recombines TRBV5-8 with TRBJ2-3; 8 bases are a match to TRBD1. V was pared by 4 bases and J by 0 bases, with 7 bases of the junction left unmatched. This CDR3 is built from 16 residues. Germline V gives CDR1 SGHTS, CDR2 YDEGEE. The CDR3 sequence: CASSGWTGPSTDTQYF. The CDR3 DNA reads TGTGCCAGCAGCGGATGGACAGGGCCTAGCACAGATACGCAGTATTTT.